The next 22 T cell receptor beta chains were all read from a single sample in a study of CD8 T cells in Susac syndrome. It was with random hexamers that 0.5 to 1 ug RNA was reverse transcribed. TCRdb reprocessed the immunoSEQ multiplex PCR reads with MiXCR, giving one entry per CDR3 protein. The data hold 150,000 to 200,000 distinct CDR3 sequences, with 90% to 96% observed a single time. Sequencing was performed on CD4+ T cells from PBMCs. Source of these receptors: a human donor with multiple sclerosis.

The chain links TRBV10-3 to TRBJ1-6; TRBD1 aligns across 10 bases. CDR1 is ENHRY, CDR2 SYGVKD, per germline. The junction had 8 bases not matched to a gene; V was cut back by 8 bases and J by 7 bases. This CDR3 spans 15 amino acids. CDR3 DNA: TGTGCCATCCGGGACACGGGACAGGGGAATTCACCCCTCCACTTT. Protein: CAIRDTGQGNSPLHF.

The chain combines TRBV30 with TRBJ1-5; D call uncertain. With 0 bases removed from V and 0 bases from J, the gap between germline ends came to 9 bases. The CDR3 is 15 residues long. Germline V lookup: CDR1 GTSNPN, CDR2 SVGIG (reference sequence). Here the CDR3 reads CAWSVGSYSNQPQHF. The CDR3 coding sequence is TGTGCCTGGAGTGTGGGGAGTTATAGCAATCAGCCCCAGCATTTT.

The rearrangement links TRBV20-1 to TRBJ1-6; 8 nucleotides agree with TRBD1. Trimming removed 0 bases from V and 4 bases from J; junction bases left unmatched: 5. This CDR3 comprises 16 residues. Germline V gives CDR1 DFQATT, CDR2 SNEGSKA (reference sequence). The CDR3 nucleotides read TGCAGTGCTAGAGACAGGGGGCTTCAATATAATTCACCCCTCCACTTT. Amino acid sequence: CSARDRGLQYNSPLHF.

The V and J genes are TRBV7-9 and TRBJ1-1; D gene unclear. V lost 1 base, J lost 9 bases, and 9 bases lay in between. Germline CDR1 reads SEHNR; CDR2 reads FQNEAQ (reference sequence). The CDR3 covers 12 residues. CDR3 protein: CASSLGAGKAFF. The CDR3 nucleotides read TGTGCCAGCAGCTTAGGCGCGGGGAAAGCTTTCTTT.

The V and J genes are TRBV5-6 and TRBJ2-1; D call uncertain. Germline V gene lookup returns CDR1 SGHDT and CDR2 YYEEEE. The CDR3 consists of 13 residues. V was clipped by 2 bases and J by 10 bases, with 13 bases between them. CDR3 bases: TGTGCCAGCAGCTTCGGCGGCCTCGGCGAGCAGTTCTTC. Its translation is CASSFGGLGEQFF.

The chain recombines TRBV7-2 with TRBJ2-2; TRBD1 matches at 7 bases. The CDR3 extends over 17 amino acids. V lost 7 bases to trimming and J lost 0 bases; unmatched junction nucleotides: 11. From germline, CDR1 is SGHTA and CDR2 FQGNSA. Here the CDR3 reads CASKGSRDSANTGELFF. DNA of the CDR3: TGTGCCAGCAAAGGGTCACGGGACAGCGCGAACACCGGGGAGCTGTTTTTT.

J is TRBJ2-5 and V is TRBV5-4; D gene unclear. The CDR3 is 16 residues long. The germline CDR1 and CDR2 sequences are SGHNT and YYREEE (reference sequence). Trimming took 1 base from V and 3 from J, leaving 16 bases between them. For the CDR3, the DNA is TGTGCCAGCAGCTTGAGTGGCCTGAGGCGCGAAGAGACCCAGTACTTC. This codes for CASSLSGLRREETQYF.

The CDR3 is CASSPRVGPQHF. In nucleotides, the CDR3 is TGTGCCAGCAGCCCCCGGGTCGGGCCCCAGCATTTT. This chain joins TRBV7-2 and TRBJ1-5; D not certain. CDR3 size: 12 residues. V lost 5 bases and J 9 bases, leaving 11 bases between the germline ends. Per the germline V gene, CDR1 is SGHTA and CDR2 is FQGNSA.

The gene calls are TRBV7-2 and TRBJ1-3; D possibly corresponds to TRBD1 (5 bases). There are 14 residues in the CDR3. CDR1 is SGHTA, CDR2 FQGNSA, per germline. V lost 4 bases to trimming and J lost 5 bases, with 12 bases between them. The DNA of the CDR3 is TGTGCCAGCAGCTCGGCGTGGGGGAGAAACACCATATATTTT. It is translated as CASSSAWGRNTIYF.

The chain uses TRBV6-5 and TRBJ2-2, with 9 bases aligning to TRBD1. The ends lost 6 bases at V and 5 bases at J; junction bases unmatched: 4. The CDR3 is made up of 14 amino acids. Germline CDR1 MNHEY, CDR2 SVGAGI. CDR3 residues: CASRTTGGTGELFF. The CDR3 bases are TGTGCCAGCAGGACGACAGGGGGAACCGGGGAGCTGTTTTTT.

The DNA of the CDR3 is TGTGCCAGCAGTACAGGGTTTGGGCAGTTCTTC. Its translation is CASSTGFGQFF. The genes are TRBV28 and TRBJ2-1, with a tentative D call TRBD1 (6 bases). The V gene's germline CDR1 is MDHEN and CDR2 SYDVKM. Trimming removed 5 bases at V and 12 bases at J, with 11 bases between. CDR3 length equals 11 residues.

This chain links TRBV3-1 with TRBJ2-7, with 14 bases matching TRBD2. The CDR3 sequence is 15 residues long. The germline CDR1 and CDR2 sequences are LGHDT and YNNKEL (reference sequence). Germline trimming cut 5 bases from V and 4 bases from J; bases unmatched to any gene: 4. The CDR3 spells CASSWTSGGKYEQYF. CDR3 sequence (DNA): TGTGCCAGCAGCTGGACTAGCGGGGGGAAGTACGAGCAGTACTTC.

This chain links TRBV28 with TRBJ1-2; D is unresolved. The CDR3 sequence is 14 residues long. Germline assignment: CDR1 MDHEN and CDR2 SYDVKM. V was pared by 5 bases and J by 4 bases, with 14 bases between. The CDR3 reads CASSLPGKSYGYTF. The CDR3 DNA reads TGTGCCAGCAGTCTCCCGGGGAAGTCCTATGGCTACACCTTC.

J is TRBJ2-7 and V is TRBV20-1; tentatively, D is TRBD1 (6 bases). V was shortened by 6 bases and J by 4 bases, with 13 bases between the two germline ends. The CDR3 spans 12 residues. Germline V gives CDR1 DFQATT, CDR2 SNEGSKA (reference sequence). The CDR3 DNA follows: TGCAGTGCCAAACAGGGTTGGTACGAGCAGTACTTC. Translating it yields CSAKQGWYEQYF.

This clonotype was seen a few times. This sequence joins TRBV6-5 and TRBJ1-1, with D perhaps matching TRBD1 (5 bases). V was pared by 2 bases and J by 5 bases, with 9 bases between. This CDR3 spans 13 amino acids. Germline values: CDR1 MNHEY, CDR2 SVGAGI. The CDR3 nucleotides read TGTGCCAGCAGTTACCTCGGGGGGACTGAAGCTTTCTTT. This codes for CASSYLGGTEAFF.

The chain links TRBV29-1 to TRBJ2-3; D could derive from TRBD1 or TRBD2 (5 bases each). The CDR3 runs to 12 residues. Germline values: CDR1 SQVTM, CDR2 ANQGSEA. V shed 5 bases and J shed 5 bases, with 11 bases lying between them. The CDR3 DNA reads as TGCAGCGTTTTAGGGACCTTAGATACGCAGTATTTT. The encoded protein is CSVLGTLDTQYF.

The V call is TRBV20-1, the J call TRBJ1-2; D remains unclear. Germline CDR1 is DFQATT and CDR2 is SNEGSKA (reference sequence). This CDR3 is 14 amino acids long. Deletions cut 4 bases from V and 0 bases from J, with 12 bases between. CDR3 DNA: TGCAGTGCTATTTCCGGACTCGCTAACTATGGCTACACCTTC. Its translation: CSAISGLANYGYTF.

V and J are TRBV10-3 and TRBJ2-6; TRBD1 might be the D (7 bases). The CDR3 extends over 17 amino acids. V shed 2 bases and J shed 3 bases, with 14 bases lying between them. Germline CDR1 is ENHRY and CDR2 is SYGVKD. The CDR3 region has the DNA TGTGCCATCAGTGAGGCGGGACAGTCCGGTGGGGCCAACGTCCTGACTTTC. This translates into CAISEAGQSGGANVLTF.

V and J are TRBV12-3 or TRBV12-4 and TRBJ2-5; 10 bases map to TRBD2. V dropped 5 bases and J dropped 2; count of bases not matched to a gene: 5. This CDR3 contains 15 residues. Here the CDR3 DNA reads TGTGCCAGCAGTCCCGGACTAGCGGTACAAGAGACCCAGTACTTC. It yields the protein CASSPGLAVQETQYF.

V and J are TRBV15 and TRBJ2-6, with no clear D. Germline V gene sequence: CDR1 LNHNV, CDR2 YYDKDF (reference sequence). Trimming took 3 bases from V and 0 from J, leaving 6 bases between them. The CDR3 totals 15 residues. DNA for the CDR3: TGTGCCACCAGCAGGCAGGTCTCTGGGGCCAACGTCCTGACTTTC. Its translation is CATSRQVSGANVLTF.

For the CDR3, the DNA is TGTGCCAGCAGTTTGGGAATCAAGCAGTACTTC. Protein sequence: CASSLGIKQYF. J is TRBJ2-7 and V is TRBV6-2 or TRBV6-3; D gene unclear. The CDR3 runs 11 residues. The germline gives CDR1 MNHEY, CDR2 SVGEGT. V was pared by 4 bases and J by 8 bases, with 9 bases between.

The chain is built from TRBV27 and TRBJ2-7; TRBD2 aligns across 13 bases. CDR1 is MNHEY and CDR2 is SMNVEV in the germline V gene (reference sequence). The V and J ends lost 5 bases and 2 bases, in that order; junction bases with no gene match: 9. The CDR3 sequence is 17 residues long. The CDR3 loop reads CASSPRLAGGTAYEQYF. CDR3 sequence (DNA): TGTGCCAGCAGTCCGAGACTAGCGGGGGGCACGGCCTACGAGCAGTACTTC.